The 19 T cell receptor beta chains in this list originate from one sample, sequenced in a study of T cells in Graves' hyperthyroidism and ophthalmopathy. What was amplified from RNA transcripts were TCR beta CDR3 regions. HTBI primers drove first-round RT-PCR of the TCR CDR3. TCRdb redid the calling of the multiplex PCR reads with MiXCR, one entry per CDR3 protein. The table lists about 690,000 distinct CDR3 sequences, about 18% of them singletons. Sequencing was carried out using blood. All receptors derive from a man between 45 and 60 years old with Graves' hyperthyroidism.

There are a few counts of this clonotype. The chain carries TRBV25-1 and TRBJ2-3; 7 bases agree with TRBD2. The CDR3 spans 16 residues. With 1 base clipped from V and 0 bases from J, the junction kept 4 bases outside the gene matches. Germline CDR1 is MGHDK and CDR2 is SYGVNS. The CDR3 region is CASSECLAASTDTQYF. As DNA, the CDR3 is TGTGCCAGCAGTGAATGCCTAGCGGCTAGCACAGATACGCAGTATTTT.

This clonotype was counted many times. This chain uses TRBV7-8 with TRBJ2-5; TRBD1 matches at 9 bases. CDR1 SGHVS and CDR2 FQNEAQ come from the germline V gene. This CDR3 is 14 amino acids long. Trimming removed 5 bases from V and 1 base from J; junction bases left unmatched: 2. The chain's CDR3 is CASSRQGGQETQYF. CDR3 coding DNA: TGTGCCAGCAGCCGACAGGGGGGCCAAGAGACCCAGTACTTC.

A remark on this clonotype: A read error is possible here, since a much larger clone lies one base away. The chain carries TRBV20-1 and TRBJ2-1; 7 nucleotides agree with TRBD2. The V segment lost 2 bases and the J segment 9 bases; nucleotides outside the gene matches: 16. This CDR3 has 16 amino acids. Looked up from germline, CDR1 is DFQATT and CDR2 is SNEGSKA (reference sequence). CDR3 loop: CSARSSMSGNKREQFF. As DNA, the CDR3 is TGCAGTGCTAGATCCAGTATGAGCGGGAATAAGCGTGAGCAGTTCTTC.

This clonotype was found many times. The V gene is TRBV14, the J gene TRBJ2-7; D possibly matches TRBD1 or TRBD2 (5 bases each). The CDR3 contains 19 residues. CDR1 SGHDN and CDR2 FVKESK come from the germline V gene. Deletions cut 0 bases from V and 4 bases from J, with 25 bases between. CDR3 DNA sequence: TGTGCCAGCAGCCAAGATCGAAGGGGCCCAGTCCGGGGCGAATACGAGCAGTACTTC. Encoded protein: CASSQDRRGPVRGEYEQYF.

In this sample, this clonotype turned up many times. V gene TRBV3-1 combines with J gene TRBJ1-6, with D possibly matching TRBD1 (5 bases). Germline lookup yields CDR1 LGHDT and CDR2 YNNKEL (reference sequence). The CDR3 is 17 amino acids. Trimming cost V 0 bases and J 7 bases, with 16 bases left between them. DNA for the CDR3: TGTGCCAGCAGCCAAGATTATGGGGCCTTCCGGAATTCACCCCTCCACTTT. Its protein is CASSQDYGAFRNSPLHF.

This chain joins TRBV15 and TRBJ2-6, with 7 positions matching TRBD2. The CDR3 is made up of 18 amino acids. The V segment lost 0 bases and the J segment 3 bases; nucleotides outside the gene matches: 8. From germline, CDR1 is LNHNV and CDR2 YYDKDF (reference sequence). The CDR3: CATSRDRPAGNGANVLTF. The CDR3 bases are TGTGCCACCAGCAGAGACCGGCCAGCGGGGAATGGGGCCAACGTCCTGACTTTC.

Ten or more counts support this clonotype. This chain links TRBV27 with TRBJ1-5; TRBD1 agrees at 7 bases. Trimming took 5 bases from V and 3 from J; bases not matched to a gene: 7. The CDR3 runs 15 residues. Germline V CDR1 and CDR2: MNHEY, SMNVEV (reference sequence). In DNA form, the CDR3 reads TGTGCCAGCAGTCGAGGGGACAGTACCAATCAGCCCCAGCATTTT. Amino acids: CASSRGDSTNQPQHF.

Regarding this clonotype: A much larger clone lies a single base off, so this may be a read error. This sequence joins TRBV7-2 and TRBJ2-7; no clear D gene. Germline CDR1 and CDR2: SGHTA and FQGNSA. Trimming left V 4 bases short and J 3 bases short, with 4 bases between. The CDR3 has 11 residues. The CDR3 region has the DNA TGTGCCAGCAGCTATGACTACGAGCAGTACTTC. Its protein is CASSYDYEQYF.

The chain couples TRBV14 to TRBJ2-2; D might be TRBD1 or TRBD2, each matching 5 bases. V was cut by 1 base and J by 3 bases, with 15 bases left in between. The CDR3 covers 17 residues. CDR1 SGHDN and CDR2 FVKESK come from the germline V gene. The DNA of the CDR3 is TGTGCCAGCAGCCAAGTGCACGGGGCCCAGGACACCGGGGAGCTGTTTTTT. Translated, it gives CASSQVHGAQDTGELFF.

At least ten counts were recorded for this clonotype. The genes are TRBV2 and TRBJ2-5, with D hard to call. The CDR3 is made up of 15 amino acids. CDR1 SNHLY and CDR2 FYNNEI come from the germline V gene. Trimming shortened V by 4 bases and J by 1 base, and 13 bases separated the two germline ends. CDR3 nucleotide sequence: TGTGCCAGCAGTGGAAACGCCTGGGCCCAAGAGACCCAGTACTTC. Protein: CASSGNAWAQETQYF.

This clonotype was observed at least ten times. The rearrangement joins TRBV7-9 to TRBJ2-1; TRBD2 matches at 7 bases. The CDR3 contains 19 residues. Per germline, CDR1 SEHNR and CDR2 FQNEAQ (reference sequence). Unmatched junction bases numbered 12, after V lost 1 base and J lost 0 bases. This chain's CDR3 is CASSLGPWRAGVSYNEQFF. In DNA form, the CDR3 reads TGTGCCAGCAGCTTAGGCCCCTGGCGGGCGGGAGTCTCCTACAATGAGCAGTTCTTC. The whole variable domain, remainder taken from reference TRBV7-9 and TRBJ2-1, is DTGVSQNPRHKITKRGQNVTFRCDPISEHNRLYWYRQTLGQGPEFLTYFQNEAQLEKSRLLSDRFSAERPKGSFSTLEIQRTEQGDSAMYLCASSLGPWRAGVSYNEQFFGPGTRLTVL.

The chain is built from TRBV19 and TRBJ1-5, with D perhaps matching TRBD1 (5 bases). This CDR3 is built from 14 residues. Germline lookup yields CDR1 LNHDA and CDR2 SQIVND (reference sequence). Trimming shortened V by 3 bases and J by 9 bases, and 15 bases separated the two germline ends. The CDR3 sequence is CASSIGLLRGPQHF. CDR3 bases: TGTGCCAGTAGTATTGGGCTCCTAAGGGGGCCCCAGCATTTT.

Ten or more counts support this clonotype. V gene TRBV24-1 combines with J gene TRBJ1-2; 7 bases match TRBD1. Germline lookup yields CDR1 KGHDR and CDR2 SFDVKD. The V segment lost 5 bases and the J segment 8 bases; nucleotides outside the gene matches: 4. The CDR3 contains 12 residues. This CDR3 reads CATSGDSGGYTF. The DNA of the CDR3 is TGTGCCACCAGTGGGGACAGTGGAGGCTACACCTTC.

As to this clonotype: The junction differs from germline at one of its ends, possibly a read error. The rearrangement uses TRBV10-3 and TRBJ1-2, with D possibly being TRBD1 (6 bases). This CDR3 is built from 11 residues. In germline, CDR1 is ENHRY, CDR2 SYGVKD. DNA for the CDR3: TGTGCCTTACAGGGTAACGATGGCTACACCTTC. This codes for CALQGNDGYTF.

This clonotype turned up a few times. The chain has TRBV20-1 and TRBJ2-7, with D maybe TRBD2 (5 bases). The CDR3 covers 15 residues. V lost 0 bases, J lost 3 bases, and 15 bases lay in between. Germline V gene lookup returns CDR1 DFQATT and CDR2 SNEGSKA (reference sequence). Written as DNA, the CDR3 is TGCAGTGCTAGAGATCGAACGCGGGCGAACTACGAGCAGTACTTC. Translated: CSARDRTRANYEQYF.

The genes are TRBV5-5 and TRBJ1-2; 9 bases map to TRBD1. This CDR3 has 14 residues. Germline V gene data show CDR1 as SGHKS and CDR2 as YYEKEE (reference sequence). V gave up 6 bases and J gave up 3 bases; unmatched junction bases: 6. The CDR3 nucleotides read TGTGCCAGCACCCCGGGACAGGGATACTATGGCTACACCTTC. Protein: CASTPGQGYYGYTF.

The chain uses TRBV7-9 and TRBJ2-2, with D possibly matching TRBD1 (6 bases). The CDR3 is 16 residues long. Germline-derived CDR1 and CDR2 are SEHNR and FQNEAQ (reference sequence). V lost 1 base and J lost 4, with 13 bases in between. CDR3 in DNA: TGTGCCAGCAGCTTAGGGCAGGGGATAATCACCGGGGAGCTGTTTTTT. Residues: CASSLGQGIITGELFF.

This clonotype was seen at least ten times. The chain combines TRBV10-3 with TRBJ1-2, with 12 bases matching TRBD1. The CDR3 runs to 17 residues. After removal of 6 bases from V and 6 bases from J, the junction contained 14 bases not matched to a gene. CDR1 is ENHRY, CDR2 SYGVKD, per germline. CDR3 sequence: CAIRGTGTGGNQNGYTF. The CDR3 DNA reads TGTGCCATCAGGGGAACCGGGACAGGGGGCAATCAGAATGGCTACACCTTC.

This clonotype showed up many times. The chain employs TRBV28 and TRBJ2-7; a weak D match, TRBD2 (6 bases). The CDR3 runs 14 residues. The V end was cut by 0 bases, the J end by 2 bases, with 8 bases between. Germline V CDR1 and CDR2: MDHEN, SYDVKM. CDR3 region: CASSLWGEAYEQYF. The CDR3 nucleotides read TGTGCCAGCAGTTTATGGGGGGAGGCCTACGAGCAGTACTTC.